This T cell receptor (beta chain) is from a study of PD-1 blockade in classical Hodgkin lymphoma (dated by TCRdb to the early 2020s). With regard to the full study: Nivolumab dosing was 3 mg/kg intravenously every 2 weeks, continuing until either disease progression or unacceptable toxicity. A peripheral blood immune signature of response to PD-1 blockade in classical Hodgkin lymphoma was defined using TCR beta sequencing and CyTOF.

What the authors observed across the whole study: The study was restricted to a single clinical trial cohort, and the causes of repertoire differences, possibly disease activity or prior therapy, were left undefined. A significant rise by C4D1 was seen in CD4+ but not CD8+ TCR diversity (p=0.0027 vs p=0.16), with the rise being most apparent in complete responders (p=0.02). Newly diagnosed patients were reported to have lower baseline TCR diversity than healthy donors, and relapsed/refractory patients were reported to have lower baseline TCR diversity still. Trial patients with a complete response had baseline diversity similar to that of newly diagnosed patients, while partial responders and progressors had significantly lower diversity. Patients starting nivolumab less than 1 year after ASCT had lower diversity and were excluded from later analyses to avoid confounding by immune reconstitution.

Sample time point, as interpreted from the label and publication: cycle 1 day 1 (C1D1), immediately before nivolumab initiation. Every trial patient had relapsed following autologous stem cell transplantation, and prior brentuximab vedotin exposure was what differed among cohorts A, B and C. The trial cohort included more than 55 patients with relapsed/refractory classical Hodgkin lymphoma, and each patient had a best overall response of complete response, partial response or progressive disease. Single-agent nivolumab was administered to trial patients in the multi-cohort phase II CheckMate 205 trial. Best overall response was determined by an independent review committee according to the 2007 International Working Group response criteria. Trial PBMCs were collected immediately before nivolumab initiation (C1D1) and during therapy at cycle 2 day 1 and cycle 4 day 1. Peripheral blood was collected in 8 mL Vacutainer Cell Preparation Tubes, from which PBMCs were isolated by centrifugation and then cryopreserved.

Points on this clone: Its antigen is currently not known. The record has no base qualities; no much larger clone is one base away.

The Qiagen DNeasy kit was used to extract genomic DNA from unsorted PBMCs and from the negatively selected CD4+ and CD8+ fractions. TCR beta CDR3 regions were subjected to amplification by immunoSEQ multiplex PCR with primers that anneal to V and J segments. A synthetic immune receptor repertoire was used to minimize amplification bias, and remaining bias was computationally removed after sequencing. As for the authors' bioinformatics: Repertoire diversity was quantified as the Shannon entropy index using custom Python scripts. Unsorted, CD4+ and CD8+ repertoires were examined separately, except in combined analyses, for which CD4+ and CD8+ sequences were merged in silico. Clonal expansion was defined as at least a 2-fold frequency increase after treatment relative to C1D1, with a pseudocount of 0.5 for undetected baseline clones. Singleton clones were defined as clones with 0 or 1 copy at C1D1, and non-singleton clones were defined as clones with 2 or more copies. Clones expanded in unsorted samples were assigned a CD4+, CD8+ or unknown annotation through matching of protein sequences in sorted samples from the same patient. Wilcoxon tests on paired samples were used to test diversity changes from C1D1 to C4D1. Not all clones reach the TCRdb copy of this immuneACCESS table, which keeps in-frame sequences only. Checked studies attribute under half of the gap to unresolved V genes and leave the rest unexplained. Clone size and V and J calls were adopted from that table, with D and trimming inferred from the DNA. In this sample the table shows around 11,000 clones, around 75% of which occur a single time. Of the sample, about 9.4% falls within the top ten clones.

The germline V gene specifies SGHDT as CDR1 and YYEEEE as CDR2. The CDR3, cysteine through phenylalanine, is 16 amino acids long. Only the CDR3 part of the read is kept: 48 bases, read in frame from the first base. V is reduced by 1 base and J by 4 bases, leaving a spacing of 14 bases between them. The sequence came from a human donor with classical Hodgkin lymphoma. The sample consisted of peripheral blood mononuclear cells (PBMCs), taken at baseline. The sequence is built from TRBV5-6 and TRBJ2-2; TRBD2 might be the D gene, on 6 matching bases. The CDR3 loop reads CASSLPRGGSTGELFF. The DNA sequence is as follows: TGTGCCAGCAGCTTGCCGAGGGGAGGTAGCACCGGGGAGCTGTTTTTT.